These 26 T cell receptor beta chains came from one sample sequenced in a study of cytomegalovirus exposure and HLA in healthy donors. PCR involved 60 Vbeta and 13 Jbeta primers. TCRdb's table, derived via immunoSEQ multiplex PCR, lists solely in-frame clones and lacks some. This sample yields 100,000 to 150,000 clones, of which around three quarters are seen a single time; 1.2% belongs to the top ten. Sequenced input: PBMCs. These receptors were collected from a female donor in good health and CMV-seronegative.

This clone has only one observation. This chain connects TRBV5-1 to TRBJ1-1; D ambiguous. This CDR3 has 13 residues. Germline CDR1 is SGHRS and CDR2 is YFSETQ. V was shortened by 1 base and J by 3 bases, with 7 bases between the two germline ends. For the CDR3, the DNA is TGCGCCAGCAGCTTGAACGGGGACACTGAAGCTTTCTTT. It specifies CASSLNGDTEAFF.

J is TRBJ2-2 and V is TRBV27, with a weak D call TRBD1 (6 bases). Germline assignment: CDR1 MNHEY and CDR2 SMNVEV (reference sequence). Trimming stripped 2 bases from V and 0 bases from J, with 13 bases between. This CDR3 contains 17 residues. The CDR3 DNA reads TGTGCCAGCAGTTTAGCCGGGACACACGCGAACACCGGGGAGCTGTTTTTT. It yields the protein CASSLAGTHANTGELFF.

The CDR3, as DNA: TGTGCCAGCAGTGAATTCCTAGCGGGGAGCACAGATACGCAGTATTTT. It encodes CASSEFLAGSTDTQYF. The chain carries TRBV25-1 and TRBJ2-3, with 9 bases that match TRBD2. Germline V lookup: CDR1 MGHDK, CDR2 SYGVNS. This CDR3 has 16 residues. Unmatched junction bases numbered 2, after V lost 1 base and J lost 0 bases.

V and J are TRBV10-1 and TRBJ2-1; 11 bases are a match to TRBD2. The junction had 7 bases not matched to a gene; V was cut back by 5 bases and J by 10 bases. The CDR3 length is 14 residues. The germline V gene encodes CDR1 WNHNN and CDR2 SYGVQD (reference sequence). The CDR3 coding sequence is TGCGCCAGCAGTACTAGCGGGAGTTGGAGAGAGCAGTTCTTC. Protein: CASSTSGSWREQFF.

The J gene is TRBJ2-7, the V gene TRBV7-2, with 10 positions matching TRBD2. The length of the CDR3 is 15 residues. Looked up from germline, CDR1 is SGHTA and CDR2 is FQGNSA. With 7 bases clipped from V and 4 bases from J, the junction kept 10 bases outside the gene matches. CDR3 DNA sequence: TGTGCCAGCAACCTGGCTAGCGGGAGTGTATACGAGCAGTACTTC. The encoded protein is CASNLASGSVYEQYF.

J is TRBJ1-2 and V is TRBV10-3, with D perhaps matching TRBD1 (6 bases). V was trimmed by 6 bases and J by 4 bases, leaving 18 bases between them. Germline V gene lookup returns CDR1 ENHRY and CDR2 SYGVKD. This CDR3 region has 15 residues. The CDR3 loop reads CAISLPDRPFYGYTF. The CDR3 DNA reads TGTGCCATCAGCCTACCTGACAGGCCGTTCTATGGCTACACCTTC.

The chain employs TRBV2 and TRBJ2-7, with D maybe TRBD1 (5 bases). Germline V lookup: CDR1 SNHLY, CDR2 FYNNEI. V gave up 1 base and J gave up 2 bases, with 15 bases separating them. This CDR3 is built from 16 residues. The CDR3 loop is CASSEVGGHRTYEQYF. CDR3 DNA: TGTGCCAGCAGTGAAGTGGGCGGACACCGGACCTACGAGCAGTACTTC.

The chain has TRBV7-3 and TRBJ2-1, with TRBD2 matching 11 bases. The J segment lost 10 bases and the V segment lost 4 bases, leaving 9 bases of the junction unmatched. This CDR3 is built from 15 residues. Germline V gene lookup returns CDR1 SGHTA and CDR2 FQGTGA. CDR3 nucleotide sequence: TGTGCCAGCAGCTACGGTAGCGGGAGGGCCCGGGAGCAGTTCTTC. Encoded protein: CASSYGSGRAREQFF.

This chain connects TRBV5-5 to TRBJ2-1; no clear D. Germline V gene lookup returns CDR1 SGHKS and CDR2 YYEKEE (reference sequence). The CDR3 totals 13 residues. V was shortened by 4 bases and J by 8 bases, with 13 bases between the two germline ends. CDR3 nucleotide sequence: TGTGCCAGCAGCCTACACAGCCTCGATGAGCAGTTCTTC. It translates to CASSLHSLDEQFF. Variable domain in full (rest from reference TRBV5-5 and TRBJ2-1): DAGVTQSPTHLIKTRGQQVTLRCSPISGHKSVSWYQQVLGQGPQFIFQYYEKEERGRGNFPDRFSARQFPNYSSELNVNALLLGDSALYLCASSLHSLDEQFFGPGTRLTVL.

On this clone: This sample includes further DNA sequences coding for the same CDR3. The chain recombines TRBV9 with TRBJ2-2; the match to TRBD1 covers 8 bases. CDR3 length equals 15 residues. After removal of 2 bases from V and 0 bases from J, the junction contained 0 bases not matched to a gene. Germline loops: CDR1 SGDLS, CDR2 YYNGEE. DNA of the CDR3: TGTGCCAGCAGCGTGGGACAGGCGAACACCGGGGAGCTGTTTTTT. Amino acids: CASSVGQANTGELFF.

The chain couples TRBV4-1 to TRBJ1-1, with 10 bases that match TRBD1. CDR1 and CDR2 (germline): MGHRA, YSYEKL. The CDR3 is 16 residues long. J lost 4 bases, V lost 1 base, and 6 bases had no gene match. CDR3 region: CASSQGDRGSSTEAFF. The CDR3 DNA follows: TGCGCCAGCAGCCAAGGGGACAGGGGATCTTCCACTGAAGCTTTCTTT.

CDR3 in amino acids: CASSVEGSGGITDTQYF. CDR3 nucleotides: TGTGCCAGCAGCGTAGAGGGATCAGGGGGGATTACAGATACGCAGTATTTT. The V gene is TRBV9, the J gene TRBJ2-3; the D gene is possibly TRBD1 (7 bases). Looked up from germline, CDR1 is SGDLS and CDR2 is YYNGEE. This CDR3 has 17 residues. Trimming pared 0 bases from V and 3 bases from J, leaving 17 bases between.

In its sample, this clone was seen once. This rearrangement joins TRBV11-2 to TRBJ2-7, with 7 bases aligning to TRBD1. Germline V CDR1 and CDR2: SGHAT, FQNNGV. The CDR3 covers 15 residues. With 4 bases clipped from V and 6 bases from J, the junction kept 12 bases outside the gene matches. CDR3 in DNA: TGTGCCAGCAGCTCCACTGGGACAGAGAGGAGCGAGCAGTACTTC. Residues: CASSSTGTERSEQYF.

The V call is TRBV7-2, the J call TRBJ2-7; 10 positions match TRBD2. The CDR3 loop spans 16 amino acids. From germline, CDR1 is SGHTA and CDR2 FQGNSA. V shed 1 base and J 6 bases; nucleotides not matched to a gene: 9. The CDR3 loop is CASSLGGLAGVSEQYF. For the CDR3, the DNA is TGTGCCAGCAGCTTAGGTGGGCTAGCGGGGGTAAGCGAGCAGTACTTC.

The chain uses TRBV9 and TRBJ2-3; 7 bases map to TRBD2. Germline values: CDR1 SGDLS, CDR2 YYNGEE. CDR3 length equals 15 residues. V dropped 5 bases and J dropped 3; count of bases not matched to a gene: 9. The CDR3 sequence is CASSAWSGKTDTQYF. In nucleotides, the CDR3 is TGTGCCAGCAGTGCCTGGAGCGGGAAAACAGATACGCAGTATTTT. The full variable domain, with the rest looked up from reference TRBV9 and TRBJ2-3, is DSGVTQTPKHLITATGQRVTLRCSPRSGDLSVYWYQQSLDQGLQFLIQYYNGEERAKGNILERFSAQQFPDLHSELNLSSLELGDSALYFCASSAWSGKTDTQYFGPGTRLTVL.

Regarding this clone: The identical CDR3 is also encoded by other nucleotide sequences in the sample. The genes are TRBV9 and TRBJ2-5; 8 nucleotides match TRBD1. The trim removed 0 bases at V and 1 base at J, leaving 2 bases unmatched. Germline values: CDR1 SGDLS, CDR2 YYNGEE. The CDR3 is 15 residues long. This chain's CDR3 is CASSVADRGQETQYF. The DNA of the CDR3 is TGTGCCAGCAGCGTAGCAGACAGGGGCCAAGAGACCCAGTACTTC.

The J gene is TRBJ2-1, the V gene TRBV5-1, with 8 bases that match TRBD1. V shed 3 bases, J shed 8 bases, and the junction held 7 bases outside the gene matches. CDR1 SGHRS and CDR2 YFSETQ come from the germline V gene. This CDR3 region has 14 residues. The CDR3 loop reads CASSSRTGTHEQFF. CDR3 bases: TGCGCCAGCAGCTCAAGGACAGGGACCCATGAGCAGTTCTTC.

J is TRBJ1-4 and V is TRBV7-9, with D perhaps TRBD1 (5 bases). This CDR3 contains 13 residues. The V and J ends lost 3 bases and 7 bases respectively, with 9 bases between them. CDR1 is SEHNR, CDR2 FQNEAQ, per germline (reference sequence). CDR3 loop: CASSFGGGEKLFF. In DNA form, the CDR3 reads TGTGCCAGCAGCTTCGGGGGAGGTGAAAAACTGTTTTTT.

A note on this clone: A read error may produce the germline difference seen at one junction end. V is TRBV7-9 and J is TRBJ2-7; 7 bases agree with TRBD1. Germline V gene data show CDR1 as SEHNR and CDR2 as FQNEAQ (reference sequence). This CDR3 is built from 15 residues. The CDR3 DNA reads TGTTCCAGCAGCCGTCGAAGGGACAGACCCTACGAGCAGTACTTC. Protein sequence: CSSSRRRDRPYEQYF.

The V and J genes are TRBV19 and TRBJ2-5; 13 bases are shared with TRBD2. The CDR3 has 16 residues. Per the germline V gene, CDR1 is LNHDA and CDR2 is SQIVND (reference sequence). Trimming took 3 bases from V and 11 from J; bases not matched to a gene: 12. CDR3 coding DNA: TGTGCCAGTAGTATTGGTTGGACTAGCGGGGGCCCGGGGCAGTACTTC. Translated: CASSIGWTSGGPGQYF.

The chain employs TRBV15 and TRBJ2-1, with 10 bases identical to TRBD2. The CDR3 loop spans 16 amino acids. V was clipped by 2 bases and J by 4 bases; unmatched bases: 5. Germline CDR1 is LNHNV and CDR2 is YYDKDF (reference sequence). The CDR3 sequence: CATSRPGTSVYNEQFF. The DNA for the CDR3 is TGTGCCACCAGCAGACCAGGGACTAGCGTGTACAATGAGCAGTTCTTC.

The V call is TRBV10-3, the J call TRBJ2-7, with 8 positions matching TRBD2. This CDR3 comprises 15 residues. V was clipped by 0 bases and J by 1 base; unmatched bases: 2. CDR1 and CDR2 (germline): ENHRY, SYGVKD. The CDR3 here is CAISESTSVSYEQYF. Here the CDR3 DNA reads TGTGCCATCAGTGAGTCGACTAGCGTATCCTACGAGCAGTACTTC.

V gene TRBV5-6 combines with J gene TRBJ2-7, with TRBD2 identical over 7 bases. The V gene end was trimmed by 2 bases and the J gene end by 6 bases; junction bases not matched to a gene: 11. CDR1 SGHDT and CDR2 YYEEEE come from the germline V gene. The CDR3 totals 15 residues. The CDR3 DNA reads TGTGCCAGCAGCTTAATGGGGGGGGTCCCAACCGAGCAGTACTTC. It yields the protein CASSLMGGVPTEQYF.

The chain has TRBV2 and TRBJ2-2; TRBD2 matches at 12 bases. J lost 4 bases, V lost 6 bases, and 6 bases had no gene match. This CDR3 comprises 16 residues. In germline, CDR1 is SNHLY, CDR2 FYNNEI. CDR3 amino acids: CASRERTSGATGELFF. In nucleotides, the CDR3 is TGTGCCAGCAGGGAACGGACTAGCGGGGCCACCGGGGAGCTGTTTTTT. Full variable domain (outside the CDR3, taken from reference TRBV2 and TRBJ2-2): EPEVTQTPSHQVTQMGQEVILRCVPISNHLYFYWYRQILGQKVEFLVSFYNNEISEKSEIFDDQFSVERPDGSNFTLKIRSTKLEDSAMYFCASRERTSGATGELFFGEGSRLTVL.

This clone has only one observation. CDR3: CASSSPVDRVLNTGELFF. CDR3 DNA sequence: TGTGCCAGCAGCTCCCCGGTGGACAGGGTATTGAACACCGGGGAGCTGTTTTTT. V and J are TRBV5-4 and TRBJ2-2, with 8 bases that match TRBD1. The V gene's germline CDR1 is SGHNT and CDR2 YYREEE (reference sequence). CDR3 size: 18 residues. With V trimmed by 3 bases and J by 1 base, 11 bases remained unmatched. Based on the CDR3 plus reference TRBV5-4 and TRBJ2-2, the full variable domain is ETGVTQSPTHLIKTRGQQVTLRCSSQSGHNTVSWYQQALGQGPQFIFQYYREEENGRGNFPPRFSGLQFPNYSSELNVNALELDDSALYLCASSSPVDRVLNTGELFFGEGSRLTVL.

A word on this clone: The junction departs from the called germline gene at one end, perhaps through a read error. The chain uses TRBV6-6 and TRBJ1-5; TRBD1 matches at 7 bases. Germline V gene data show CDR1 as MNHNY and CDR2 as SVGAGI (reference sequence). This CDR3 has 14 amino acids. Here the CDR3 reads CASTYRGPGQPQHF. CDR3 nucleotides: TGTGCCAGCACTTACAGGGGTCCGGGTCAGCCCCAGCATTTT.